The present TCR beta chain was sequenced within a study of T cell responses to AZD1222 COVID-19 vaccine. Concerning this clone itself: Its matching antigen is unknown.

Clones were sequenced by immunoSEQ multiplex PCR, and TCRdb holds only the in-frame ones, with some missing. The sample has about 120,000 clones, roughly 92% seen once. General observations from the study: Nearly half of spike-specific TCRs reportedly go after variant regions that carry no mutations. At baseline, seropositivity was found in only six or seven AZD1222 recipients.

Germline CDR1 is LNHDA and CDR2 is SQIVND (reference sequence). CDR3 length: 15 amino acids. V lost 4 bases, J lost 4 bases, and 13 bases lay in between. The receptor was derived from an adult in good health. Specimen: peripheral blood, collected on day 0 of AZD1222 vaccination. V is TRBV19 and J is TRBJ2-2; tentative D call: TRBD2 (5 bases). CDR3 loop: CASSSEMAGTGELFF. As DNA, the CDR3 is TGTGCCAGTAGTAGCGAAATGGCGGGCACCGGGGAGCTGTTTTTT.